This TCR beta chain was retrieved from a study of CD8 T cells in ankylosing spondylitis. Overall study results and limits: Blood of patients with ankylosing spondylitis appeared to be characterized by a TCR beta motif of several highly homologous variants.

Via MiXCR, TCRdb re-called the 5' RACE reads, giving one row per CDR3 protein. In the table there are 35,000 to 50,000 distinct CDR3 sequences, about 11% of which are singletons. V shed 3 bases and J 0 bases; nucleotides not matched to a gene: 4. The germline gives CDR1 SGHRS, CDR2 YFSETQ. This CDR3 is 17 amino acids long. In its sample, this clonotype was seen many times. Antigen: not known. The V and J genes are TRBV5-1 and TRBJ2-1; 12 nucleotides agree with TRBD2. The sample taken for sequencing was blood, either unsorted or a sorted T cell fraction (not recorded which). This TCR came from a male donor with ankylosing spondylitis or in good health (not recorded which). In DNA, the CDR3 is TGCGCCAGCAGCTCGACTAGCGGGGGTTTCTCCTACAATGAGCAGTTCTTC. Translating gives CASSSTSGGFSYNEQFF.